The table lists the clone carrying this T cell receptor (beta chain) with many counts. Its antigen remains unidentified. The data originate from a study of T cell repertoires in cytomegalovirus infection. Overall study context: In public TCR beta signatures, there were indications of both CMV infection and matching HLA type. Findings of the study overall: HLA-C-restricted, CMV-specific TCR beta clonotypes were dominant ex vivo.

The CDR3 is 15 residues long. V shed 3 bases, J shed 9 bases, and the junction held 7 bases outside the gene matches. CDR1 and CDR2 (germline): ENHRY, SYGVKD. TCRdb independently ran MiXCR on the reads; one entry per CDR3 protein. The table has tens of thousands of distinct CDR3 sequences, 4% seen once. The TCR was taken from a human donor in good health (CMV status not recorded). Some clones in this sample may be carry-over from other donors' samples. The material sequenced was PBMCs. This chain joins TRBV10-3 and TRBJ1-6; 8 positions match TRBD1. CDR3 sequence: CAISENQGAGSPLHF. The CDR3 coding sequence is TGTGCCATCAGTGAAAATCAGGGGGCAGGTTCACCCCTCCACTTT.